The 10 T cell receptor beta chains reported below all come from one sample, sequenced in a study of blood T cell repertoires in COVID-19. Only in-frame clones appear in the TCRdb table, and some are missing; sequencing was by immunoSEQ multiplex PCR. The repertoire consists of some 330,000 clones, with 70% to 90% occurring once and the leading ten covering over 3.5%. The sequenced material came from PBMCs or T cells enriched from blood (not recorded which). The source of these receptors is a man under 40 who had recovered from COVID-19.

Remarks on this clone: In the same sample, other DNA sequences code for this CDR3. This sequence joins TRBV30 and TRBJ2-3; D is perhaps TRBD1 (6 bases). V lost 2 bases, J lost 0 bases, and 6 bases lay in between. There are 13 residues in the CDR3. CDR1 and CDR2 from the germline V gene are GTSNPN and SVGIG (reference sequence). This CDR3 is CAWSQGSTDTQYF. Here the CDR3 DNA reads TGTGCCTGGAGTCAGGGGAGCACAGATACGCAGTATTTT.

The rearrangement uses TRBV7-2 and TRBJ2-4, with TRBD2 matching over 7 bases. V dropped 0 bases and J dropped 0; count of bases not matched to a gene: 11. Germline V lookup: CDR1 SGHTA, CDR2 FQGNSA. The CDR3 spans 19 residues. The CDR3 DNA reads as TGTGCCAGCAGCTTAGCGGGGGGGTCGATGGTTAAAGCCAAAAACATTCAGTACTTC. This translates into CASSLAGGSMVKAKNIQYF.

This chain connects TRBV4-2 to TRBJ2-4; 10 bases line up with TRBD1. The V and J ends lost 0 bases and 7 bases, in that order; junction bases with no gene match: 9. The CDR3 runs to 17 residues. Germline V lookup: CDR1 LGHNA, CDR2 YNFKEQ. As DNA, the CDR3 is TGTGCCAGCAGCCAAGATGGGGACAGGGGTGTGGGGAACATTCAGTACTTC. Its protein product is CASSQDGDRGVGNIQYF.

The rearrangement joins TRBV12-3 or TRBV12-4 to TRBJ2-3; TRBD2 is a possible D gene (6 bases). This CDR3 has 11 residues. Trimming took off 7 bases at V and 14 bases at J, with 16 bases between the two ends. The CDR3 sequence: CASNQGLGPYF. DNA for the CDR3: TGTGCCAGCAACCAGGGACTTGGGCCGTATTTT.

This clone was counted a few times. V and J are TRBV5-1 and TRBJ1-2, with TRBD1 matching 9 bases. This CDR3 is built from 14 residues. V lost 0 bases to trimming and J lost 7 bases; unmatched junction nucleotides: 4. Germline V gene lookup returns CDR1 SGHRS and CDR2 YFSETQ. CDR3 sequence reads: CASSLEQGAGGYTF. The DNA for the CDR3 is TGCGCCAGCAGCTTGGAACAGGGGGCCGGTGGCTACACCTTC.

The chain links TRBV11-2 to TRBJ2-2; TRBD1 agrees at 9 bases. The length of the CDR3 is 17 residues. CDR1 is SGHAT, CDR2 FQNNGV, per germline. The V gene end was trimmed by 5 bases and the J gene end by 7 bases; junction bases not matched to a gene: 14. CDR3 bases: TGTGCCAGCAGCCATCTTGGCGGGACAGGGTGGAGCGGGGAGCTGTTTTTT. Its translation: CASSHLGGTGWSGELFF.

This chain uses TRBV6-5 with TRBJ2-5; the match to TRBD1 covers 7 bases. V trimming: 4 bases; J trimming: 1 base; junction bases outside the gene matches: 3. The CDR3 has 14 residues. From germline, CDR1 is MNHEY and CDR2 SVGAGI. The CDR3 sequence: CASSSRDSQETQYF. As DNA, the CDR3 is TGTGCCAGCAGTTCCAGGGACAGCCAAGAGACCCAGTACTTC.

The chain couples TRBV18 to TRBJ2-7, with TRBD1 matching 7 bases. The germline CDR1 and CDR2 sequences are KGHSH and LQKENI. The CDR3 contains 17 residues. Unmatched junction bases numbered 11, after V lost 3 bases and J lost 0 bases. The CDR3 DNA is TGTGCCAGCTCACCCTCAACAGGGGTAAGTTCCTCCTACGAGCAGTACTTC. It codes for CASSPSTGVSSSYEQYF.

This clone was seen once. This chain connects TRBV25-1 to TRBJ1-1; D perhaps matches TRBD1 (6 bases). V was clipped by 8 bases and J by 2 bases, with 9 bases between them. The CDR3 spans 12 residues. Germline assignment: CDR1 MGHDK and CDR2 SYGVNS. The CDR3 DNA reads TGTGCCAGCCACAGGGATAACACTGAAGCTTTCTTT. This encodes CASHRDNTEAFF. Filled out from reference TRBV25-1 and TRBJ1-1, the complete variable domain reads EADIYQTPRYLVIGTGKKITLECSQTMGHDKMYWYQQDPGMELHLIHYSYGVNSTEKGDLSSESTVSRIRTEHFPLTLESARPSHTSQYLCASHRDNTEAFFGQGTRLTVV.

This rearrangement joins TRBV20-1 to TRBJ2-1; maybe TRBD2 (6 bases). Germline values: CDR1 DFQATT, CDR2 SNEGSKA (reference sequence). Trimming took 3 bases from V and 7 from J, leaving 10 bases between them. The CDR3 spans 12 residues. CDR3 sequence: CSASERENEQFF. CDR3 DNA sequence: TGCAGTGCTAGTGAACGGGAGAATGAGCAGTTCTTC.